This T cell receptor (beta chain) was captured by sequencing in a study of T cell changes during pregnancy in multiple sclerosis. Assay: immunoSEQ multiplex PCR; the TCRdb copy retains only in-frame clones and omits some. Among about 49,000 clones listed, almost 95% were seen once. This TCR was sampled from a female donor with multiple sclerosis, enrolled in a pregnancy study. Sequencing was performed on peripheral blood, taken after pregnancy.

The CDR3 DNA reads TGTGCCAGCAGTCAACTCCTTACAGGGGCGAATAGCAATCAGCCCCAGCATTTT. This encodes CASSQLLTGANSNQPQHF. The chain couples TRBV27 to TRBJ1-5; 7 positions agree with TRBD1. The CDR3 consists of 18 residues. V was clipped by 5 bases and J by 0 bases; unmatched bases: 13. Germline CDR1 is MNHEY and CDR2 is SMNVEV (reference sequence).